This T cell receptor (beta chain) was retrieved from a study of CD4 T cells in relation to SARS-CoV-2 and coronaviruses. Study-wide findings and caveats: No donor gave both pre-pandemic and post-infection samples.

The CDR3 is 14 residues long. Trimming pared 0 bases from V and 5 bases from J, leaving 11 bases between. Germline assignment: CDR1 SGDLS and CDR2 YYNGEE. Turning to this clone: Its target is not known.

Profiling relied on immunoSEQ multiplex PCR, and the TCRdb table lists in-frame clones only, not all of them. Among 10,000 to 13,000 clones, about nine tenths were seen once, and the ten largest hold 2% to 2.5%. Sample: naive CD4+ T cells from PBMCs. The subset denotes: naive CD4+ T cells isolated by negative enrichment. The source of this sequence is an adult with COVID-19. The J gene is TRBJ2-5, the V gene TRBV9, with TRBD1 as a possible D gene (5 bases). The CDR3 spells CASSVVGAGETQYF. In DNA form, the CDR3 reads TGTGCCAGCAGCGTAGTAGGGGCCGGGGAGACCCAGTACTTC. Drawing the rest from reference TRBV9 and TRBJ2-5, the complete variable domain is DSGVTQTPKHLITATGQRVTLRCSPRSGDLSVYWYQQSLDQGLQFLIQYYNGEERAKGNILERFSAQQFPDLHSELNLSSLELGDSALYFCASSVVGAGETQYFGPGTRLLVL.